This T cell receptor (beta chain) was identified during a study of T cell responses to AZD1222 COVID-19 vaccine. Findings and caveats of the study: Clonal diversity may have been underestimated in mostly white British donors. Elevations in Spike-specific TCR breadth and depth followed administration of two AZD1222 doses. Mapped onto spike, vaccine-associated CD4 TCRs spanned it and were dominant at 160-218 and 743-854. Seropositive at baseline were only a handful of AZD1222 recipients.

Clones were sequenced by immunoSEQ multiplex PCR, and TCRdb holds only the in-frame ones, with some missing. The table lists some 150,000 clones, with under 2.5% in the top ten. The trim removed 4 bases at V and 2 bases at J, leaving 7 bases unmatched. This CDR3 is built from 17 residues. Germline CDR1 reads SEHNR; CDR2 reads FQNEAQ (reference sequence). In the case of this clone: No antigen is known for it.

V and J are TRBV7-9 and TRBJ1-6, with TRBD1 identical over 8 bases. The sequenced sample consisted of peripheral blood. This clonotype was sampled from an adult in good health. The CDR3: CASSWTQGAAYNSPLHF. For the CDR3, the DNA is TGTGCCAGCAGCTGGACCCAGGGGGCCGCCTATAATTCACCCCTCCACTTT.